A single sample gave rise to the 11 T cell receptor beta chains below, sequenced in a study of beta chain features in type 1 diabetes. Reverse transcription of all isolated RNA meant that expressed TCRB transcripts were sequenced. Sequenced by immunoSEQ multiplex PCR; TCRdb stores in-frame clones only, minus some. The table records over 500,000 clones, about a sixth of them present only once. Sequenced material: naive CD4+ T cells from blood. These TCRs come from a man younger than 35 in good health.

This clone was counted a few times. The chain is built from TRBV7-9 and TRBJ2-5; 7 bases are shared with TRBD2. The V and J ends lost 3 bases and 2 bases, in that order; junction bases with no gene match: 9. The CDR3 runs to 16 residues. The germline gives CDR1 SEHNR, CDR2 FQNEAQ (reference sequence). CDR3 loop: CASSFPRDYFQETQYF. CDR3 coding DNA: TGTGCCAGCAGCTTCCCCCGGGACTACTTTCAAGAGACCCAGTACTTC.

The V and J genes are TRBV27 and TRBJ2-7, with D uncertain. V was pared by 6 bases and J by 3 bases, with 9 bases between. This CDR3 is built from 12 residues. Germline V gene lookup returns CDR1 MNHEY and CDR2 SMNVEV (reference sequence). CDR3: CASSRMGYEQYF. The CDR3 nucleotides read TGTGCCAGCAGCCGGATGGGCTACGAGCAGTACTTC.

This rearrangement joins TRBV2 to TRBJ2-7; TRBD2 matches 7 bases. The CDR3 has 14 residues. Germline V lookup: CDR1 SNHLY, CDR2 FYNNEI. Trimming took 4 bases from V and 2 from J; bases not matched to a gene: 5. The CDR3 protein is CASSVAGVPYEQYF. CDR3 coding DNA: TGTGCCAGCAGTGTGGCGGGAGTCCCCTACGAGCAGTACTTC. Variable domain in full (rest from reference TRBV2 and TRBJ2-7): EPEVTQTPSHQVTQMGQEVILRCVPISNHLYFYWYRQILGQKVEFLVSFYNNEISEKSEIFDDQFSVERPDGSNFTLKIRSTKLEDSAMYFCASSVAGVPYEQYFGPGTRLTVT.

This clone was seen more than once but under ten times. The rearrangement links TRBV5-1 to TRBJ1-1; D is uncertain. CDR1 SGHRS and CDR2 YFSETQ come from the germline V gene. The CDR3 length is 14 residues. V lost 4 bases, J lost 6 bases, and 16 bases lay in between. The CDR3 DNA reads as TGCGCCAGCAGCCTCGGTGGTAGTGGAGCTGAAGCTTTCTTT. It codes for CASSLGGSGAEAFF.

The chain has TRBV7-3 and TRBJ2-7; TRBD1 matches at 10 bases. CDR1 and CDR2 from the germline V gene are SGHTA and FQGTGA. V shed 5 bases, J shed 7 bases, and the junction held 8 bases outside the gene matches. The CDR3 totals 14 residues. CDR3 nucleotide sequence: TGTGCCAGCAGCCAGGGACAGGGGATTCGGGAGCAGTACTTC. It specifies CASSQGQGIREQYF.

The chain employs TRBV5-6 and TRBJ1-1, with TRBD1 matching over 8 bases. The CDR3 totals 15 residues. Germline values: CDR1 SGHDT, CDR2 YYEEEE. Trimming took 4 bases from V and 5 from J; bases not matched to a gene: 10. This CDR3 is CASSTQGQGWTEAFF. Here the CDR3 DNA reads TGTGCCAGCAGCACCCAAGGACAGGGATGGACTGAAGCTTTCTTT.

The genes are TRBV10-3 and TRBJ1-2, with TRBD1 matching 8 bases. The CDR3 spans 11 residues. V shed 6 bases and J 8 bases; nucleotides not matched to a gene: 2. Germline CDR1 is ENHRY and CDR2 is SYGVKD. CDR3 bases: TGTGCCATCAGAAGGGACAGGGGCTACACCTTC. This gives the protein CAIRRDRGYTF.

There are a few counts of this clone. The chain is built from TRBV29-1 and TRBJ2-3, with unresolved D. CDR3 length equals 11 residues. Trimming pared 6 bases from V and 2 bases from J, leaving 6 bases between. CDR1 is SQVTM, CDR2 ANQGSEA, per germline. For the CDR3, the DNA is TGCAGCGTGCCGTCCACAGATACGCAGTATTTT. Its protein is CSVPSTDTQYF.

This clone was picked up a small number of times. The chain couples TRBV5-4 to TRBJ2-7; D not resolved. Germline CDR1 is SGHNT and CDR2 is YYREEE (reference sequence). The V end lost 4 bases, the J end lost 0 bases, and 14 bases lay between the germline ends. CDR3 length equals 15 residues. The DNA for the CDR3 is TGTGCCAGCAGCCGAGGTTGGAGTGTCTCCTACGAGCAGTACTTC. Protein sequence: CASSRGWSVSYEQYF.

The chain is built from TRBV19 and TRBJ2-1; D gene unclear. The ends were cut back, 3 bases at V and 0 bases at J, with 12 bases in the middle. Germline lookup yields CDR1 LNHDA and CDR2 SQIVND (reference sequence). The CDR3 extends over 16 amino acids. Written as DNA, the CDR3 is TGTGCCAGTAGTATCAGGACCATCAGCTCCTACAATGAGCAGTTCTTC. Its protein product is CASSIRTISSYNEQFF.

V usage is TRBV4-2 and J usage is TRBJ2-1, with TRBD2 matching 7 bases. V trimming: 1 base; J trimming: 7 bases; junction bases outside the gene matches: 7. This CDR3 comprises 15 residues. CDR1 LGHNA and CDR2 YNFKEQ come from the germline V gene. The CDR3 region has the DNA TGTGCCAGCAGCCAAGGGGGAGGCGGGAGTAATGAGCAGTTCTTC. Translation gives CASSQGGGGSNEQFF.